The entry below describes one T cell receptor (beta chain). Its antigen is undetermined. The data are from a study of beta chain features in type 1 diabetes. The study, taken as a whole, reports: Naive, central memory and Treg TCRB repertoires seemed to resemble each other more closely in patients than they did in healthy donors. When Type 1 diabetes patients were examined, their TCRB CDR3s proved moderately but significantly shorter in all four CD4+ subsets.

CDR3 size: 15 residues. V dropped 4 bases and J dropped 2; count of bases not matched to a gene: 5. Per the germline V gene, CDR1 is MNHNS and CDR2 is SASEGT. All of the isolated RNA was reverse transcribed, so expressed TCRB transcripts were sequenced. Sequencing was performed with immunoSEQ multiplex PCR; in TCRdb, only in-frame clones are kept and a portion is missing. The profile shows almost 350,000 clones, 8% of them singletons. It was via CD45RO/CCR7/CD25/CD127/CD95/CD27 that CD4+ naive, central memory, regulatory and stem cell-like memory cells were sorted. Each sorted fraction was over 95% pure.

The chain employs TRBV6-1 and TRBJ2-7, with 10 bases fitting TRBD1. The sequencing sample was made of central memory CD4+ T cells from blood. The source of this sequence is a woman between 18 and 29 years old in good health. The CDR3 loop reads CASSGQGAKTYEQYF. The CDR3 DNA reads TGTGCCAGCAGTGGACAGGGGGCGAAAACCTACGAGCAGTACTTC.